This T cell receptor beta chain was captured by sequencing in a study of blood T cell repertoires in COVID-19. Background on the study: From the United States, Italy and Spain came samples of acute and convalescent COVID-19.

Trimming removed 2 bases at V and 0 bases at J, with 13 bases between. This CDR3 has 16 amino acids. Germline CDR1 LGHDT, CDR2 YNNKEL (reference sequence). The data were produced by immunoSEQ multiplex PCR, yet TCRdb's version contains in-frame clones alone and is incomplete. In the table there are about 94,000 clones, 74% of which are singletons. The sample comprised peripheral blood. This clonotype was obtained from a man aged 70-80 years with COVID-19, enrolled during active disease. The rearrangement links TRBV3-1 (or the pseudogene TRBV3-2) to TRBJ1-2; D is unresolved. CDR3 amino acids: CASSQRRQAANYGYTF. CDR3 nucleotides: TGTGCCAGCAGCCAAAGGAGGCAGGCAGCTAACTATGGCTACACCTTC.